The 9 T cell receptor beta chains presented below share a single source sample, sequenced in a study of early stage breast cancer tumors. This table comes from immunoSEQ multiplex PCR, and its TCRdb copy is limited to in-frame clones, with some not included. Of about 72,000 clones in the sample, approximately 79% were seen once. The sequenced material came from blood. These receptors all stem from a person between 55 and 69 years old with breast cancer.

This clone has only one observation. The chain couples TRBV28 to TRBJ2-1; D assignment may be TRBD1 or TRBD2 (6 bases each). This CDR3 comprises 15 residues. Trimming shortened V by 3 bases and J by 1 base, and 10 bases separated the two germline ends. Germline V gives CDR1 MDHEN, CDR2 SYDVKM. The DNA for the CDR3 is TGTGCCAGCAGTTTCATAGGGGGGTCCTACAATGAGCAGTTCTTC. Its translation is CASSFIGGSYNEQFF.

V and J are TRBV28 and TRBJ1-1; D ambiguous. V was clipped by 5 bases and J by 11 bases, with 18 bases between them. From germline, CDR1 is MDHEN and CDR2 SYDVKM. This CDR3 contains 13 residues. The CDR3 loop is CASSPLSHEGAFF. CDR3 DNA: TGTGCCAGCAGTCCCCTGAGTCACGAGGGCGCTTTCTTT.

The chain employs TRBV19 and TRBJ1-4; D may be TRBD1 (5 bases). The CDR3 consists of 17 residues. The germline gives CDR1 LNHDA, CDR2 SQIVND (reference sequence). The V gene lost 1 base and the J gene lost 5 bases, with 17 bases spanning the gap. CDR3 DNA sequence: TGTGCCAGTAGTATAGGGTTAATGCCGGGACCAAATGAAAAACTGTTTTTT. Translating gives CASSIGLMPGPNEKLFF.

This clone was detected a few times. CDR3 region: CASSSYRVRGDNQPQHF. The CDR3 DNA reads TGTGCCAGCAGTTCGTACAGGGTTAGGGGGGACAATCAGCCCCAGCATTTT. V gene TRBV27 combines with J gene TRBJ1-5, with D maybe TRBD1 (6 bases). Germline CDR1 reads MNHEY; CDR2 reads SMNVEV (reference sequence). V lost 4 bases to trimming and J lost 3 bases, with 19 bases between them. This CDR3 comprises 17 residues.

The chain joins TRBV15 to TRBJ2-2; D gene uncertain. Between the trimmed V and J ends, which lost 0 bases and 0 bases, there was a span of 14 bases. CDR3 length equals 18 residues. Germline V gene lookup returns CDR1 LNHNV and CDR2 YYDKDF (reference sequence). CDR3 residues: CATSRDLLTASNTGELFF. The CDR3 DNA sequence: TGTGCCACCAGCAGAGATCTCCTAACAGCTTCGAACACCGGGGAGCTGTTTTTT.

This CDR3 reads CASSYGTGRTEAFF. CDR3 nucleotide sequence: TGTGCCAGCAGTTATGGGACAGGGCGCACTGAAGCTTTCTTT. The chain recombines TRBV6-5 with TRBJ1-1, with TRBD1 identical over 9 bases. Trimming removed 3 bases from V and 4 bases from J; junction bases left unmatched: 3. From germline, CDR1 is MNHEY and CDR2 SVGAGI. The CDR3 is made up of 14 amino acids.

This clone was observed once. The genes are TRBV6-1 and TRBJ2-2; maybe TRBD2 (6 bases). The CDR3 totals 14 residues. Looked up from germline, CDR1 is MNHNS and CDR2 is SASEGT. V was clipped by 6 bases and J by 6 bases, with 14 bases between them. In DNA, the CDR3 is TGTGCCAGCAGAAAGACTAGTTCCCCCGGGGAGCTGTTTTTT. Translating gives CASRKTSSPGELFF.

This clone has just a few counts. J is TRBJ1-1 and V is TRBV19, with 7 bases that match TRBD1. V lost 4 bases to trimming and J lost 2 bases; unmatched junction nucleotides: 4. The CDR3 is 14 amino acids. The germline gives CDR1 LNHDA, CDR2 SQIVND (reference sequence). CDR3 sequence: CASSTWDSNTEAFF. CDR3 bases: TGTGCCAGTAGTACCTGGGACAGTAACACTGAAGCTTTCTTT.

The J gene is TRBJ2-2, the V gene TRBV7-6; D is possibly TRBD2 (6 bases). CDR1 and CDR2 (germline): SGHVS, FNYEAQ. V shed 3 bases and J shed 3 bases, with 14 bases lying between them. The CDR3 contains 16 residues. The CDR3 sequence: CASSFTGTGYTGELFF. DNA for the CDR3: TGTGCCAGCAGCTTCACCGGGACTGGGTACACCGGGGAGCTGTTTTTT.